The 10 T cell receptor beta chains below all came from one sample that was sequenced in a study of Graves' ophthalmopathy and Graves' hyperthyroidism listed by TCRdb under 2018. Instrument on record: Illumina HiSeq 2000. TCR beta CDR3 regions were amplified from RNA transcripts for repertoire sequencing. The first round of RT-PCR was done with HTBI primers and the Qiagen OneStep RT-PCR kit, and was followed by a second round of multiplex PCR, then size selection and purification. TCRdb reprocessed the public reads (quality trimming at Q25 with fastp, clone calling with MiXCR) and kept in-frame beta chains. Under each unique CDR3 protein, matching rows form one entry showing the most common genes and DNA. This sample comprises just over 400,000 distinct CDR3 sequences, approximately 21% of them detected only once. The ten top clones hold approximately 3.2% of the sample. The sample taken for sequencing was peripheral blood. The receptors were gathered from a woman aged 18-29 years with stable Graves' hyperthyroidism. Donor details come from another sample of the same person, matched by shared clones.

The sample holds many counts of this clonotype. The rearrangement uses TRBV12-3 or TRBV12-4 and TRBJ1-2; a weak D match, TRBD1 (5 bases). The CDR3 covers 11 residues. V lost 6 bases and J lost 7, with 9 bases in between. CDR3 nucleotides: TGTGCCAGCAGCAGGGACGGTGGCTACACCTTC. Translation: CASSRDGGYTF.

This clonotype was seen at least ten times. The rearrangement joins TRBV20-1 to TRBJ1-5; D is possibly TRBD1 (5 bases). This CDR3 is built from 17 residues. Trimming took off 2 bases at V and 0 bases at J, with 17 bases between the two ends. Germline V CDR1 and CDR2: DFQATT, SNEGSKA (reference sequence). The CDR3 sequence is CSARRGARAYSNQPQHF. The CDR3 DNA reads TGCAGTGCTAGACGCGGGGCACGGGCTTATAGCAATCAGCCCCAGCATTTT.

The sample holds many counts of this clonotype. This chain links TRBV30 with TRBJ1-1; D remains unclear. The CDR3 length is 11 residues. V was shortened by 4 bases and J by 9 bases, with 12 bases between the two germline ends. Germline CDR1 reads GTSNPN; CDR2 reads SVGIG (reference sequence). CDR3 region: CAWTLGGQAFF. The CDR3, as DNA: TGTGCCTGGACACTGGGAGGACAAGCTTTCTTT.

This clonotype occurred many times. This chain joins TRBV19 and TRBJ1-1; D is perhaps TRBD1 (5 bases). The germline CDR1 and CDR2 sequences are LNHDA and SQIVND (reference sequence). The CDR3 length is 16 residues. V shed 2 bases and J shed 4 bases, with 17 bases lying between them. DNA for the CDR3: TGTGCCAGTAGTATACGGGGGACCTACCGGAGCACTGAAGCTTTCTTT. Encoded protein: CASSIRGTYRSTEAFF.

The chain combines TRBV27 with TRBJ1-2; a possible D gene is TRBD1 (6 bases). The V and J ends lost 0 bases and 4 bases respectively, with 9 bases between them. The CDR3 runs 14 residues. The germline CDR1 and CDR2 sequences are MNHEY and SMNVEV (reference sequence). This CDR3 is CASSLSGGAYGYTF. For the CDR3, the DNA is TGTGCCAGCAGTTTATCCGGGGGCGCCTATGGCTACACCTTC.

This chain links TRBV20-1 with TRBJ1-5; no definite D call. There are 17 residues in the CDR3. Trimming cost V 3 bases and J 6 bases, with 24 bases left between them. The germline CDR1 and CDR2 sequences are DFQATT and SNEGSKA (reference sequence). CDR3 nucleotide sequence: TGCAGTGCTAGCGTGGGCAGCAGAAGGGAGGTCAGTCAGCCCCAGCATTTT. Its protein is CSASVGSRREVSQPQHF.

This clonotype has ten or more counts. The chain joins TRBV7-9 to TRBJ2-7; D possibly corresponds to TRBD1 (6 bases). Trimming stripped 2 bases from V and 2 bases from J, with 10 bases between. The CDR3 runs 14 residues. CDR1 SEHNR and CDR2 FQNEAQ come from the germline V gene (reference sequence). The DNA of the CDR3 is TGTGCCAGCAGCTTACCGGACAGAGCCTACGAGCAGTACTTC. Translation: CASSLPDRAYEQYF.

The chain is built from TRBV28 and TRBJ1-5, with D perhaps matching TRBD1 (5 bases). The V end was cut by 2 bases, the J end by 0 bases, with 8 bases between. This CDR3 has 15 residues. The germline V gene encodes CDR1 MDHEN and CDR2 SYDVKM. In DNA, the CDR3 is TGTGCCAGCAGTTTAAGGGGATTTAGCAATCAGCCCCAGCATTTT. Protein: CASSLRGFSNQPQHF.

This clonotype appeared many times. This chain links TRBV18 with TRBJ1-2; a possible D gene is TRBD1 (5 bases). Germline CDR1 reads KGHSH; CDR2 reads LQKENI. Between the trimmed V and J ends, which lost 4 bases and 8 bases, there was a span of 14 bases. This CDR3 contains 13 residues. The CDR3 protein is CASSHGDHRGYTF. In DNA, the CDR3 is TGTGCCAGCTCACATGGGGACCACAGGGGCTACACCTTC.

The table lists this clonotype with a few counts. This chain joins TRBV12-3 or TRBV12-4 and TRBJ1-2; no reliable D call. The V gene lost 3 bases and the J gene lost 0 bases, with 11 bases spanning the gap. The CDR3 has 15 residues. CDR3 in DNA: TGTGCCAGCAGTTTCGGAGGGAATCCTAACTATGGCTACACCTTC. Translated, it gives CASSFGGNPNYGYTF.